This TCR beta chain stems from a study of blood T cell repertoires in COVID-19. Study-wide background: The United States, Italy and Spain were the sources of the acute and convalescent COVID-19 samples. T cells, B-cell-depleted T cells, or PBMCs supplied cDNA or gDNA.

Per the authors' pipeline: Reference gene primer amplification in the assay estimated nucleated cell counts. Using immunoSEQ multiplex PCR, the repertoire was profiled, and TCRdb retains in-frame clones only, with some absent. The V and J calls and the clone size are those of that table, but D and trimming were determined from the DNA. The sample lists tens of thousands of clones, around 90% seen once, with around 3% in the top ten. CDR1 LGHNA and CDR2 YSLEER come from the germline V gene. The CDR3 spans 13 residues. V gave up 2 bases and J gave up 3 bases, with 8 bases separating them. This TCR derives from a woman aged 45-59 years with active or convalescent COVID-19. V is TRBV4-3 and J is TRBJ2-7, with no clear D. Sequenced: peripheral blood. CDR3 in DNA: TGCGCCAGCAGCCAACAGACTTACTACGAGCAGTACTTC. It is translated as CASSQQTYYEQYF.